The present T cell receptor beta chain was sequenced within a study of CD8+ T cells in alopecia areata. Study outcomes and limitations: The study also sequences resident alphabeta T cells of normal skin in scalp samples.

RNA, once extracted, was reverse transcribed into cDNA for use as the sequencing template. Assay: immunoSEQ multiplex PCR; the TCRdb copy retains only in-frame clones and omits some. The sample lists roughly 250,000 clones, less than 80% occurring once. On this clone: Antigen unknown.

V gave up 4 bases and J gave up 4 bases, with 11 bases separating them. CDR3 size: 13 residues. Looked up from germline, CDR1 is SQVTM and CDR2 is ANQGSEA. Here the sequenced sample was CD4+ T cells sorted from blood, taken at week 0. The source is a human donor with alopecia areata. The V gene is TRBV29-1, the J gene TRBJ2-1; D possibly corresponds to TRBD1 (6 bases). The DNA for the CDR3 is TGCAGCGTTGTCCCGGACAGATACAATGAGCAGTTCTTC. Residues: CSVVPDRYNEQFF.